This T cell receptor beta chain was recorded in a study of cytomegalovirus exposure and HLA in healthy donors. Study-level information: According to later analysis, the same platform produced the 120 validation and several hundred first-cohort repertoires.

From germline, CDR1 is SGHRS and CDR2 YFSETQ. The CDR3 has 15 residues. Deletions cut 3 bases from V and 5 bases from J, with 14 bases between. As concerns this clone: Antigen specificity is unknown.

General study findings and limits: Cytomegalovirus association was listed for 170 or so TCR beta chains. It was confirmed in vitro that a few of the CMV-associated chains were specific for CMV antigens. TCR clusters originating in the first cohort tended to co-occur in the 100 to 150 validation repertoires, according to a later analysis.

Clones were sequenced by immunoSEQ multiplex PCR, and TCRdb holds only the in-frame ones, with some missing. The table includes 250,000 to 300,000 clones, nearly 90% detected once. The sequenced sample was PBMCs. The origin of this receptor is a woman in her late teens or twenties in good health and CMV-seronegative. The rearrangement joins TRBV5-1 to TRBJ1-4, with TRBD1 as a possible D gene (5 bases). Here the CDR3 DNA reads TGCGCCAGCAGCTCCCGCGGGGGTAAAAATGAAAAACTGTTTTTT. Residues: CASSSRGGKNEKLFF.